This T cell receptor beta chain stems from a study of blood T cells in healthy people across ages. Primers used in a second PCR of about 6 to 12 cycles were a sample-barcoded 5' primer and a J-beta primer mix. TCRdb passed the 5' RACE reads through MiXCR, listing each CDR3 protein once. The sample records about a million distinct CDR3 sequences, roughly 50% being singletons. CDR3 length: 10 amino acids. Per the germline V gene, CDR1 is MGHDK and CDR2 is SYGVNS. V lost 4 bases and J 12 bases, leaving 7 bases between the germline ends. Sequenced input: blood. The sequence came from a man under 40 in good health. The rearrangement links TRBV25-1 to TRBJ2-4; a possible D gene is TRBD1 (5 bases). The CDR3 DNA sequence: TGTGCCAGCAGTGCCGGACATCAGTACTTC. This codes for CASSAGHQYF. The whole variable domain, filled in from reference TRBV25-1 and TRBJ2-4, reads EADIYQTPRYLVIGTGKKITLECSQTMGHDKMYWYQQDPGMELHLIHYSYGVNSTEKGDLSSESTVSRIRTEHFPLTLESARPSHTSQYLCASSAGHQYFGAGTRLSVL.